Presented here are 30 T cell receptor beta chains from one specimen sequenced in a study of HIV-infected patients and healthy controls. 450 to 600 ng RNA was reverse transcribed with alpha and beta constant-region primers. Alpha and beta chain libraries were made separately by chain-specific third strand synthesis with multiplexing indices. One entry per CDR3 protein, called by TCRdb with MiXCR from the 5' RACE reads. Of about 5,100 distinct CDR3 sequences in the sample, about 8.6% were seen once. Roughly three months, about 14 weeks, into antiretroviral therapy, follow-up blood was collected. All unsorted peripheral T cells were captured because whole blood was used without fractionation. The material was blood, obtained during antiretroviral therapy. The receptors were sampled from an adult with HIV infection.

Ten or more counts support this clonotype. V and J are TRBV12-3 or TRBV12-4 and TRBJ1-1, with unresolved D. CDR3 length: 13 residues. V lost 6 bases, J lost 2 bases, and 10 bases lay in between. CDR3 protein: CASSLGPNTEAFF. CDR3 in DNA: TGTGCCAGCAGCCTTGGGCCCAACACTGAAGCTTTCTTT.

This rearrangement joins TRBV7-2 to TRBJ1-2; weak D call: TRBD1 (5 bases). This CDR3 has 14 residues. Germline V lookup: CDR1 SGHTA, CDR2 FQGNSA. The germline V and J ends were trimmed by 5 bases and 1 base, with 11 bases remaining between them. CDR3 sequence reads: CASSQGTLNYGYTF. CDR3 coding DNA: TGTGCCAGCAGCCAAGGGACGCTTAACTATGGCTACACCTTC.

This chain connects TRBV30 to TRBJ2-5; 8 bases fit TRBD1. Germline V gene lookup returns CDR1 GTSNPN and CDR2 SVGIG (reference sequence). The CDR3 covers 14 residues. With 2 bases clipped from V and 6 bases from J, the junction kept 8 bases outside the gene matches. CDR3 sequence (DNA): TGTGCCTGGAGTCTAGGAACAGGGGGAAAGACCCAGTACTTC. Translation gives CAWSLGTGGKTQYF.

This clonotype ranks as medium-sized (0.01 to 0.1%). The chain joins TRBV7-8 to TRBJ2-6; 7 bases agree with TRBD1. This CDR3 comprises 14 residues. Germline V gene data show CDR1 as SGHVS and CDR2 as FQNEAQ. J gave up 4 bases and V 5 bases, and 2 bases lay outside the gene matches. CDR3 DNA: TGTGCCAGCAGCACAGGGGCCGGGGCCAACGTCCTGACTTTC. Translating gives CASSTGAGANVLTF.

The J gene is TRBJ1-2, the V gene TRBV7-2; 8 bases match TRBD1. CDR1 is SGHTA, CDR2 FQGNSA, per germline. Germline trimming cut 5 bases from V and 5 bases from J; bases unmatched to any gene: 7. The CDR3 consists of 14 residues. CDR3 sequence (DNA): TGTGCCAGCAGCCAGGGACAGGCGAAGTATGGCTACACCTTC. It codes for CASSQGQAKYGYTF.

This clonotype is medium-sized (0.01 to 0.1%) by share. This sequence joins TRBV27 and TRBJ1-5, with D unclear. This CDR3 comprises 15 residues. Per the germline V gene, CDR1 is MNHEY and CDR2 is SMNVEV (reference sequence). Trimming pared 2 bases from V and 0 bases from J, leaving 8 bases between. CDR3 DNA: TGTGCCAGCAGTTTAAACAGCTATAGCAATCAGCCCCAGCATTTT. This codes for CASSLNSYSNQPQHF.

This clonotype was seen at least ten times. The chain has TRBV9 and TRBJ1-1, with TRBD1 identical over 10 bases. Losses at the gene ends were 2 bases for V and 3 bases for J; bases not matched to a gene: 13. The CDR3 has 18 residues. CDR1 and CDR2 from the germline V gene are SGDLS and YYNGEE. CDR3 protein: CASSVGDRGGTGHTEAFF. The DNA for the CDR3 is TGTGCCAGCAGCGTGGGGGACAGGGGCGGCACCGGGCACACTGAAGCTTTCTTT.

This clonotype is medium-sized by share. A read error may produce the germline difference seen at one junction end. The chain joins TRBV19 to TRBJ1-5; perhaps TRBD1 as D (6 bases). Germline V gene lookup returns CDR1 LNHDA and CDR2 SQIVND (reference sequence). CDR3 length: 14 residues. The CDR3 DNA is TGTGCCACCCGAGGGGGGCTTAGCGATCAGCCCCAGCATTTT. It yields the protein CATRGGLSDQPQHF.

In this sample, this clonotype is large. This chain connects TRBV12-3 or TRBV12-4 to TRBJ2-2; the D is unclear. The CDR3 has 14 residues. V dropped 8 bases and J dropped 1 base, with 11 bases sitting between them. The CDR3 sequence: CASGPPGNTGELFF. CDR3 DNA sequence: TGTGCCAGCGGCCCCCCGGGGAACACCGGGGAGCTGTTTTTT.

This clonotype was found many times. The rearrangement joins TRBV19 to TRBJ1-5; 11 bases agree with TRBD1. Germline CDR1 and CDR2: LNHDA and SQIVND (reference sequence). The CDR3 has 18 residues. J gave up 0 bases and V 7 bases, and 11 bases lay outside the gene matches. DNA of the CDR3: TGTGCCAGTACTCCGGGACAGGGGGGATTCCATAGCAATCAGCCCCAGCATTTT. This gives the protein CASTPGQGGFHSNQPQHF. Complete variable domain (other parts from reference TRBV19 and TRBJ1-5): DGGITQSPKYLFRKEGQNVTLSCEQNLNHDAMYWYRQDPGQGLRLIYYSQIVNDFQKGDIAEGYSVSREKKESFPLTVTSAQKNPTAFYLCASTPGQGGFHSNQPQHFGDGTRLSIL.

This clonotype was observed a few times. The chain couples TRBV11-2 to TRBJ2-1; D remains ambiguous. From germline, CDR1 is SGHAT and CDR2 FQNNGV. Trimming removed 0 bases at V and 0 bases at J, with 6 bases between. The CDR3 sequence is 15 residues long. CDR3 in amino acids: CASSLEISSYNEQFF. The CDR3 coding sequence is TGTGCCAGCAGCTTAGAGATTAGCTCCTACAATGAGCAGTTCTTC.

This clonotype is labeled as medium-sized. The rearrangement uses TRBV4-1 and TRBJ2-1; D not resolved. Germline V lookup: CDR1 MGHRA, CDR2 YSYEKL. CDR3 length equals 13 residues. Trimming shortened V by 2 bases and J by 8 bases, and 10 bases separated the two germline ends. CDR3 sequence (DNA): TGCGCCAGCAGCCAAATTTTGCACTATGAGCAGTTCTTC. As protein: CASSQILHYEQFF.

This clonotype was recorded at least ten times. V and J are TRBV5-1 and TRBJ1-1, with a weak D call TRBD1 (6 bases). The V gene lost 3 bases and the J gene lost 3 bases, with 15 bases spanning the gap. The CDR3 contains 15 residues. Germline CDR1 is SGHRS and CDR2 is YFSETQ. CDR3 nucleotide sequence: TGCGCCAGCAGCTATGCTGGGGGGCGGGACACTGAAGCTTTCTTT. This codes for CASSYAGGRDTEAFF. Full variable domain (outside the CDR3, taken from reference TRBV5-1 and TRBJ1-1): KAGVTQTPRYLIKTRGQQVTLSCSPISGHRSVSWYQQTPGQGLQFLFEYFSETQRNKGNFPGRFSGRQFSNSRSEMNVSTLELGDSALYLCASSYAGGRDTEAFFGQGTRLTVV.

Relative to its sample, this clonotype is medium-sized. The CDR3 region is CATTDRGNQPQHF. The CDR3 nucleotides read TGTGCCACTACGGACAGGGGCAATCAGCCCCAGCATTTT. The chain carries TRBV19 and TRBJ1-5, with 8 bases that match TRBD1. The germline V gene has CDR1 LNHDA and CDR2 SQIVND (reference sequence). With 10 bases clipped from V and 2 bases from J, the junction kept 4 bases outside the gene matches. CDR3 length: 13 residues.

This rearrangement joins TRBV7-9 to TRBJ2-1, with 7 bases identical to TRBD1. CDR3 length: 17 amino acids. In germline, CDR1 is SEHNR, CDR2 FQNEAQ (reference sequence). V shed 8 bases and J 8 bases; nucleotides not matched to a gene: 21. CDR3 loop: CASGHEDRANILDEQFF. CDR3 DNA sequence: TGTGCCAGCGGACACGAAGACAGGGCCAACATACTCGATGAGCAGTTCTTC.

This clonotype came up many times. The rearrangement joins TRBV19 to TRBJ2-1; 10 bases are a match to TRBD2. Unmatched junction bases numbered 6, after V lost 0 bases and J lost 4 bases. The CDR3 extends over 17 amino acids. The germline CDR1 and CDR2 sequences are LNHDA and SQIVND (reference sequence). CDR3 amino acids: CASSIDPPGLAYNEQFF. CDR3 DNA: TGTGCCAGTAGTATAGATCCCCCGGGACTAGCGTACAATGAGCAGTTCTTC.

This clonotype was counted at least ten times. V usage is TRBV5-1 and J usage is TRBJ1-1; the D is unclear. Germline-derived CDR1 and CDR2 are SGHRS and YFSETQ. Trimming left V 5 bases short and J 0 bases short, with 11 bases between. This CDR3 is built from 14 residues. The CDR3 reads CASRPDGMNTEAFF. The CDR3 DNA follows: TGCGCCAGCAGGCCGGACGGAATGAACACTGAAGCTTTCTTT.

This clonotype was counted many times. This chain links TRBV2 with TRBJ1-4; 12 bases are shared with TRBD1. This CDR3 is built from 18 residues. Germline CDR1 is SNHLY and CDR2 is FYNNEI. J gave up 3 bases and V 3 bases, and 8 bases lay outside the gene matches. The CDR3 DNA sequence: TGTGCCAGCAGTGATCCGGGACAGGGGGCTGCAGCTAATGAAAAACTGTTTTTT. It translates to CASSDPGQGAAANEKLFF.

The sample holds many counts of this clonotype. This sequence joins TRBV10-3 and TRBJ2-1, with 8 bases identical to TRBD2. CDR3 length equals 15 residues. V shed 2 bases and J 4 bases; nucleotides not matched to a gene: 4. Germline values: CDR1 ENHRY, CDR2 SYGVKD. The CDR3 reads CAISEREGAYNEQFF. The DNA for the CDR3 is TGTGCCATCAGTGAGCGGGAGGGCGCTTACAATGAGCAGTTCTTC.

This clonotype was seen many times. J is TRBJ2-7 and V is TRBV6-2 or TRBV6-3; 10 bases match TRBD2. The CDR3 consists of 14 residues. Germline V CDR1 and CDR2: MNHEY, SVGEGT. Trimming at V came to 5 bases and at J to 3 bases, leaving 4 bases not matched to a gene. As DNA, the CDR3 is TGTGCCAGCAGTATCCTAGCGGGAGTCTACGAGCAGTACTTC. This translates into CASSILAGVYEQYF.

Sample share makes this clonotype medium-sized (0.01 to 0.1%). This sequence joins TRBV10-1 and TRBJ2-1, with D maybe TRBD1 (6 bases). The CDR3 has 13 residues. V shed 5 bases and J shed 6 bases, with 11 bases lying between them. Germline CDR1 is WNHNN and CDR2 is SYGVQD (reference sequence). The CDR3 spells CASSQDSFNEQFF. The CDR3, as DNA: TGCGCCAGCAGTCAGGACAGTTTCAATGAGCAGTTCTTC.

J is TRBJ1-1 and V is TRBV5-1, with 10 positions matching TRBD1. With 4 bases clipped from V and 9 bases from J, the junction kept 6 bases outside the gene matches. This CDR3 is built from 13 residues. Germline-derived CDR1 and CDR2 are SGHRS and YFSETQ. The CDR3 here is CASSTGTGDKAFF. The DNA for the CDR3 is TGCGCCAGCAGCACCGGGACAGGGGATAAAGCTTTCTTT.

This clonotype rates as medium-sized. The chain uses TRBV12-3 or TRBV12-4 and TRBJ2-3; D is undetermined. Trimming stripped 8 bases from V and 0 bases from J, with 9 bases between. The CDR3 length is 13 residues. CDR3 bases: TGTGCCAGCGCCCGGGCCAGCACAGATACGCAGTATTTT. Translation gives CASARASTDTQYF.

This clonotype is medium-sized. J is TRBJ2-1 and V is TRBV25-1; D not certain. This CDR3 region has 13 residues. Germline V gene data show CDR1 as MGHDK and CDR2 as SYGVNS. In DNA, the CDR3 is TGTCCAACTTATGTATCCCTCGTTTATGAGCAGTTCTTC. Protein sequence: CPTYVSLVYEQFF.

The chain employs TRBV28 and TRBJ2-3; D remains unclear. The V gene's germline CDR1 is MDHEN and CDR2 SYDVKM. This CDR3 is 13 amino acids long. With 2 bases removed from V and 8 bases from J, the gap between germline ends came to 11 bases. The CDR3 nucleotides are TGTGCCAGCAGTTTAAGTCCGAAGGGTACGCAGTATTTT. Protein: CASSLSPKGTQYF.

This clonotype was counted ten times or more. The V and J genes are TRBV7-2 and TRBJ2-6, with TRBD1 matching 7 bases. The CDR3 sequence is 17 residues long. CDR1 is SGHTA, CDR2 FQGNSA, per germline. After removal of 5 bases from V and 4 bases from J, the junction contained 11 bases not matched to a gene. The CDR3 nucleotides are TGTGCCAGCAGCCCCCGAGCACAGGGGAAGGGGGCCAACGTCCTGACTTTC. This encodes CASSPRAQGKGANVLTF.

This clonotype is labeled as medium-sized. The V and J genes are TRBV11-2 and TRBJ2-3, with 8 bases aligning to TRBD1. The V and J ends lost 5 bases and 0 bases, in that order; junction bases with no gene match: 7. Germline V gene lookup returns CDR1 SGHAT and CDR2 FQNNGV. The CDR3 runs 16 residues. CDR3 bases: TGTGCCAGCAGCATCATGGACAGGGATAGCACAGATACGCAGTATTTT. This gives the protein CASSIMDRDSTDTQYF.

This clonotype is medium-sized within its sample. The genes are TRBV29-1 and TRBJ1-1; D may be TRBD1 (6 bases). The germline V and J ends were trimmed by 7 bases and 4 bases, with 19 bases remaining between them. The CDR3 length is 14 residues. In germline, CDR1 is SQVTM, CDR2 ANQGSEA. The CDR3 DNA is TGCAGCGCACAGACAGGCCTAAGGTTCACTGAAGCTTTCTTT. Amino acid sequence: CSAQTGLRFTEAFF.

This clonotype counts as medium-sized. The V and J genes are TRBV20-1 and TRBJ2-5, with D perhaps assigned TRBD1 or TRBD2 (5 bases each). Germline V lookup: CDR1 DFQATT, CDR2 SNEGSKA (reference sequence). V was shortened by 6 bases and J by 1 base, with 15 bases between the two germline ends. The CDR3 covers 14 residues. CDR3 DNA: TGCAGTGCCGCATCGACAGCGGCCCAAGAGACCCAGTACTTC. As protein: CSAASTAAQETQYF.

This clonotype was observed at least ten times. V gene TRBV9 combines with J gene TRBJ2-2; 8 nucleotides match TRBD2. V lost 4 bases, J lost 6 bases, and 11 bases stayed unmatched. CDR3 length: 16 residues. Per germline, CDR1 SGDLS and CDR2 YYNGEE. The CDR3 nucleotides are TGTGCCAGCAGCCCCCGCCTAGCGGGTAACGCCGGGGAGCTGTTTTTT. Residues: CASSPRLAGNAGELFF.